This T cell receptor (beta chain) was captured in a study of OX40 agonist ivuxolimab in advanced cancers. Exclusion applied to patients with autoimmune disease history or systemic immunosuppression. CDR1 MRHNA and CDR2 SNTAGT come from the germline V gene. The CDR3 contains 14 residues. The V end lost 3 bases, the J end lost 0 bases, and 7 bases lay between the germline ends. Sequencing used immunoSEQ multiplex PCR; TCRdb keeps in-frame clones, though not all of them. Among about 50,000 clones listed, roughly 77% were seen once. The material was CD4+ or CD8+ T cells sorted from blood, obtained in a trial of the OX40 agonist ivuxolimab. The source is an adult with an advanced solid tumor such as melanoma, head and neck, liver or kidney cancer. V gene TRBV6-4 combines with J gene TRBJ2-3; unclear D gene. In DNA form, the CDR3 reads TGTGCCAGCAGTGATACTGACAGCACAGATACGCAGTATTTT. Translation: CASSDTDSTDTQYF.